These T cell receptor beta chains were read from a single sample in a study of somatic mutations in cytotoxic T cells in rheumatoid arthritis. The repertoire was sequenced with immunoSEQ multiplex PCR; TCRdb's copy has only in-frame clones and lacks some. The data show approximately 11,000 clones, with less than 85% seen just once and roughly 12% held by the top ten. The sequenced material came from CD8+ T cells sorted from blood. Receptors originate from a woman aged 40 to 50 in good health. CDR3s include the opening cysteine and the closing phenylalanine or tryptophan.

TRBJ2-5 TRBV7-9 CASSSPDRVGTQYF
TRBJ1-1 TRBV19 CASSTLRNTEAFF
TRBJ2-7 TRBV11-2 CASSSPTSGRISYEQYF
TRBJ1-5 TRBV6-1 CASSEIGTGDQPQHF
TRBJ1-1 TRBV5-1 CASSLLGQRNTEAFF
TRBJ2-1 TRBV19 CASTEAGGEQFF
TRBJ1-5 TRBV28 CASSLQHSNQPQHF
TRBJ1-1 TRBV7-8 CASSLPRQGAETEAFF
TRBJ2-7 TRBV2 CASSEITGLYEQYF
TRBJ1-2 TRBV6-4 CASSDSSRGKYGYTF
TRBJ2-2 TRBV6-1 CASSPYIYTGELFF
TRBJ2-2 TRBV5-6 CASSPGTGTGELFF
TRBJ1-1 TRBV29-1 CSVELTEAFF
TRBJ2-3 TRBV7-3 CASSLLAGPTDTQYF
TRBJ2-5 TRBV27 CASSSAYLRAGGQETQYF
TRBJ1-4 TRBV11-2 CASNRQGEEKLFF
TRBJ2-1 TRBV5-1 CASTAGGNEQFF
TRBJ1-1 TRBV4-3 CASSQVAGAVTEAFF
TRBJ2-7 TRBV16 CASSQTSGRSVEEQYF
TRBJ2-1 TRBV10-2 CASSGFGTGYNEQFF
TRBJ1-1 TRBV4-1 CASSQEPPGGTEAFF
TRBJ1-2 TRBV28 CASTVDRAPYGYTF
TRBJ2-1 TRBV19 CASSPVGVDYNEQFF
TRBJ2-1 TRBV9 CASSLSGSGEQFF
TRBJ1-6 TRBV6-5 CASRSPNSPLHF
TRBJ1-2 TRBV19 CASSMWTGGYGYTF
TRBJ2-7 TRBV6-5 CASGFGAAGIYEQYF
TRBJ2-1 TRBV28 CASRASTGAPSYNEQLF
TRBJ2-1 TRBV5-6 CASSFGTGGEQFF
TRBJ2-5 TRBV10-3 CAIRQGGLSGETQYF
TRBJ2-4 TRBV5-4 CASSPTLTLAKNIQYF
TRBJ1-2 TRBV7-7 CASSLGAREGGYTF
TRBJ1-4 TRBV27 CASSLVGLTNEKLFF
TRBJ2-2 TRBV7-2 CAGDREGNTGELFF
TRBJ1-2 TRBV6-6 CASSFDLTGENYGYTF
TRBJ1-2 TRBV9 CASSGGTTNGYTF
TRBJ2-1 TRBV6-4 CASSLGGTYNEQFF
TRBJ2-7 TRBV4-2 CASSQEWTGNYEQYF
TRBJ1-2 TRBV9 CASSVAGTYGYTF
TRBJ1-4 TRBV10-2 CASSETGADSEKLFF
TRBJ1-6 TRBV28 CASSLVYNSPLHF
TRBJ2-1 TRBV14 CASSQDQWGADYNEQFF
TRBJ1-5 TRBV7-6 CAQAYVPVDRHSNQPQHF
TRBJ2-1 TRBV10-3 CAISVPGTSGINEQFF
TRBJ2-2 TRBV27 CASSLSGELFF
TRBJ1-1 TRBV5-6 CASSKGGSGNTEAFF
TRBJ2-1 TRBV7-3 CASSQLAGGPYSYNEQFF
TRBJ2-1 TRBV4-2 CASSQLAGEQFF
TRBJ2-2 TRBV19 CASSIDSSILTGELFF
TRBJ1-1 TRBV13 CASSGFSGARTEAFF
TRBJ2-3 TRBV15 CATSPSYPSLAGVSDTQYF
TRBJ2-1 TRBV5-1 CASSYSEEQFF
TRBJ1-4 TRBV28 CASSLVGPPANEKLFF
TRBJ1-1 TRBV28 CASSLSGVMLWGAIEAFF